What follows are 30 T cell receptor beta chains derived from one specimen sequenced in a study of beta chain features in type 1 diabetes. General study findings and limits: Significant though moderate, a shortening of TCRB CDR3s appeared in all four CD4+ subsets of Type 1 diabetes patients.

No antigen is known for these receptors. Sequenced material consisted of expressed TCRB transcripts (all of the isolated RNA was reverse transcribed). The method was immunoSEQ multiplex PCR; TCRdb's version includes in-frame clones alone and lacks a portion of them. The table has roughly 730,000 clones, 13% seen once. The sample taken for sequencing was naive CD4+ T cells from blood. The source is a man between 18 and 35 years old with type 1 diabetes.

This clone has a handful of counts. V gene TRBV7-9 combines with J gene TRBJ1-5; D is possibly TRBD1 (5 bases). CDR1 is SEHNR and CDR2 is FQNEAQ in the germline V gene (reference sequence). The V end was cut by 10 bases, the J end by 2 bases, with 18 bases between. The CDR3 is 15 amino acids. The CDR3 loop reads CATRADGTGNQPQHF. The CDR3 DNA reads TGTGCCACCAGGGCGGATGGAACGGGCAATCAGCCCCAGCATTTT.

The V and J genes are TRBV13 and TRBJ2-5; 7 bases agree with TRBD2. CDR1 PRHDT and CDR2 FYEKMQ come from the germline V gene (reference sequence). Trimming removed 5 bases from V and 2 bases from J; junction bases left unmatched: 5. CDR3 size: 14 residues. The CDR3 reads CASSRRGLQETQYF. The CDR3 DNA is TGTGCCAGCAGCCGCCGGGGACTACAAGAGACCCAGTACTTC.

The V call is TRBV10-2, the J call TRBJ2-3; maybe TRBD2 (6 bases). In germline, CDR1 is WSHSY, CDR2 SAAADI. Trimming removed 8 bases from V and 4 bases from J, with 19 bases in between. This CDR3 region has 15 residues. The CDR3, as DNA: TGCGCCAGCCGATACCCGGCGGGGAGGTCAGATACGCAGTATTTT. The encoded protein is CASRYPAGRSDTQYF.

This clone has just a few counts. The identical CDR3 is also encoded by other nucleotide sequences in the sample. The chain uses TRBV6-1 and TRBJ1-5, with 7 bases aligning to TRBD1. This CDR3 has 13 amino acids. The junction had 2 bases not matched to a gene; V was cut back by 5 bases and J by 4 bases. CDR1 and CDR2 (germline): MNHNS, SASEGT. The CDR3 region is CASSLQGNQPQHF. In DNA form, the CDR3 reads TGTGCCAGCAGTCTACAGGGGAATCAGCCCCAGCATTTT.

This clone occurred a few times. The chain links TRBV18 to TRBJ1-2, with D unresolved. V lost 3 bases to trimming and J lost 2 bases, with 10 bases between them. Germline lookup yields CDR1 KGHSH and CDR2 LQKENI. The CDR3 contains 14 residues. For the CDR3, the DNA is TGTGCCAGCTCACCGATAGAAACCAACTATGGCTACACCTTC. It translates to CASSPIETNYGYTF.

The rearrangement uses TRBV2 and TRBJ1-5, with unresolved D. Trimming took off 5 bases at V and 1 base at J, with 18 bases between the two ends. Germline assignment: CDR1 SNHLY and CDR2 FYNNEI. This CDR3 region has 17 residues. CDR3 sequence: CASSHLWDLPSNQPQHF. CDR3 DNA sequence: TGTGCCAGCAGTCACCTATGGGATCTCCCCAGCAATCAGCCCCAGCATTTT.

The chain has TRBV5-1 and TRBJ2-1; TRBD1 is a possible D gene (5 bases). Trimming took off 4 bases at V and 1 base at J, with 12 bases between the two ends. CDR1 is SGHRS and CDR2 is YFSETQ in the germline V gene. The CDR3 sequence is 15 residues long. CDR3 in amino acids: CASSLYDSSYNEQFF. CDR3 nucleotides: TGCGCCAGCAGCCTTTATGACAGTTCCTACAATGAGCAGTTCTTC.

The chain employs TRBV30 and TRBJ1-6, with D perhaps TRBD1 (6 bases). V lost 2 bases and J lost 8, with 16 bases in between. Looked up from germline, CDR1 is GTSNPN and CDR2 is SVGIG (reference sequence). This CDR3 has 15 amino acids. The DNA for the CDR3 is TGTGCCTGGAGTTTGGGGGCGGGGATCGATTCACCCCTCCACTTT. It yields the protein CAWSLGAGIDSPLHF.

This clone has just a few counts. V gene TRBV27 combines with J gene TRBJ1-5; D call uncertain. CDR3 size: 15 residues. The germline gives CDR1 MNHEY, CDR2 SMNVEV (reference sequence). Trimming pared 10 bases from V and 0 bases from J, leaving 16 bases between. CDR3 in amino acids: CATPPGLYSNQPQHF. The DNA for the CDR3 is TGTGCCACCCCCCCTGGACTGTATAGCAATCAGCCCCAGCATTTT.

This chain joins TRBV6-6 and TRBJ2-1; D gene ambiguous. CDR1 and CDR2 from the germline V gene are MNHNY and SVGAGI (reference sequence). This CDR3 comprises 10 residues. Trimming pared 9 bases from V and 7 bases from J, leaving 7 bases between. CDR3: CASGWNEQFF. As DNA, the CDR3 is TGTGCCAGTGGTTGGAATGAGCAGTTCTTC.

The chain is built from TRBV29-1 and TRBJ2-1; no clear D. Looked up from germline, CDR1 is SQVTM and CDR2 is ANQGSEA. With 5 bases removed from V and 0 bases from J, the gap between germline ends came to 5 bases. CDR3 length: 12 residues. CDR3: CSVQNSYNEQFF. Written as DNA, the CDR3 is TGCAGCGTTCAAAACTCCTACAATGAGCAGTTCTTC.

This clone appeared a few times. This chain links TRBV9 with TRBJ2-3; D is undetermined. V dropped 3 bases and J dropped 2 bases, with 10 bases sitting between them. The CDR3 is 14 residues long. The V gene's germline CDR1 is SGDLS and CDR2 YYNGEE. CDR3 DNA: TGTGCCAGCAGCGAACGATCCAACACAGATACGCAGTATTTT. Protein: CASSERSNTDTQYF.

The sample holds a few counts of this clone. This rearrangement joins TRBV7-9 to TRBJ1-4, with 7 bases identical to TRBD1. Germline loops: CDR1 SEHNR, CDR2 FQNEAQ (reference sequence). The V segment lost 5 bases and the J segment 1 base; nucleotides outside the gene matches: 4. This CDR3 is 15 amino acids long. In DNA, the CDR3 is TGTGCCAGCAGCCCAGGACAGGAAACTAATGAAAAACTGTTTTTT. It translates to CASSPGQETNEKLFF.

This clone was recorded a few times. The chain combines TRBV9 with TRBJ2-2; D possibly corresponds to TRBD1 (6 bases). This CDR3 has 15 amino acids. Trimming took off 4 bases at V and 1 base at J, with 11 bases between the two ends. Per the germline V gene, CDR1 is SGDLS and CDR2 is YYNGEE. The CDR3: CASSSGQQNTGELFF. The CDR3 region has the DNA TGTGCCAGCAGCTCAGGACAGCAGAACACCGGGGAGCTGTTTTTT.

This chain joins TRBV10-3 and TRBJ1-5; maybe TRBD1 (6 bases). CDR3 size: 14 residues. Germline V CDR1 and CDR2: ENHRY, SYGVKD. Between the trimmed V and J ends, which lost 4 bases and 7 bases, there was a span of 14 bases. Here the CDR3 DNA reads TGTGCCATCAGTGGCGACTCGACAGGACAGCCCCAGCATTTT. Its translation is CAISGDSTGQPQHF.

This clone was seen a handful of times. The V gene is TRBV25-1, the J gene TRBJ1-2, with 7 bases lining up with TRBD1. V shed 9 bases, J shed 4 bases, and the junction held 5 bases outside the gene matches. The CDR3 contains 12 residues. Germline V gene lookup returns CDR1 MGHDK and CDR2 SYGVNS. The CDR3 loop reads CARKDRLYGYTF. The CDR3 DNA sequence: TGTGCCAGGAAGGACAGGCTCTATGGCTACACCTTC.

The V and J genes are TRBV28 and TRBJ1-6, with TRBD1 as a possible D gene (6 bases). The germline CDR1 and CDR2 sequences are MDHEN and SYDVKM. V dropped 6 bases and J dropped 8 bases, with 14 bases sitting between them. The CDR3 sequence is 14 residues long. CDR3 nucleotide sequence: TGTGCCAGCAGGGGCGGACAGTATTATTCACCCCTCCACTTT. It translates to CASRGGQYYSPLHF.

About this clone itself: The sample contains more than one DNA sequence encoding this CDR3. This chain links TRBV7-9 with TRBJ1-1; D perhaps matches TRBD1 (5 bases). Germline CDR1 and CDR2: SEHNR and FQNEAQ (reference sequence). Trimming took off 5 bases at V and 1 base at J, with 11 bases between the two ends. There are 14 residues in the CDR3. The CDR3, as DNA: TGTGCCAGCAGCCCCGGGACGGCGAACACTGAAGCTTTCTTT. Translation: CASSPGTANTEAFF. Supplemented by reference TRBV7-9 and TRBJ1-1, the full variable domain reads DTGVSQNPRHKITKRGQNVTFRCDPISEHNRLYWYRQTLGQGPEFLTYFQNEAQLEKSRLLSDRFSAERPKGSFSTLEIQRTEQGDSAMYLCASSPGTANTEAFFGQGTRLTVV.

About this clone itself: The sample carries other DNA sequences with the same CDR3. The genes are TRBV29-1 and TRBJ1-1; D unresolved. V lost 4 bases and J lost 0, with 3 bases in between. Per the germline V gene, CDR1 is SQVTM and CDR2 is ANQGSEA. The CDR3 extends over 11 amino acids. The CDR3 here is CSVVLNTEAFF. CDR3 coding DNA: TGCAGCGTTGTACTGAACACTGAAGCTTTCTTT.

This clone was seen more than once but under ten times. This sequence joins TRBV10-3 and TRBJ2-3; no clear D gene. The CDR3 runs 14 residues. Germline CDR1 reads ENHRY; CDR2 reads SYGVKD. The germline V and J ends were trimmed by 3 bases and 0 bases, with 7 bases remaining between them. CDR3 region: CAISDGSSTDTQYF. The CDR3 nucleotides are TGTGCCATCAGTGACGGGTCGAGCACAGATACGCAGTATTTT.

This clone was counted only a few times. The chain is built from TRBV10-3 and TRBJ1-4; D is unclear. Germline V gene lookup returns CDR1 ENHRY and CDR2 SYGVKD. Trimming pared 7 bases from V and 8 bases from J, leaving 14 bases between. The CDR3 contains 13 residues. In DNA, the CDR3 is TGTGCCATCAAGGAAGGGTTCGGGGAAAAACTGTTTTTT. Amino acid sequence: CAIKEGFGEKLFF.

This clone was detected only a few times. CDR3 sequence (DNA): TGTGCCAGCGCCCTGTCCACCCAGAACACTGAAGCTTTCTTT. Amino acid sequence: CASALSTQNTEAFF. The gene calls are TRBV6-1 and TRBJ1-1, with D unresolved. Trimming removed 8 bases at V and 1 base at J, with 14 bases between. Germline V gene data show CDR1 as MNHNS and CDR2 as SASEGT. The CDR3 is 14 amino acids.

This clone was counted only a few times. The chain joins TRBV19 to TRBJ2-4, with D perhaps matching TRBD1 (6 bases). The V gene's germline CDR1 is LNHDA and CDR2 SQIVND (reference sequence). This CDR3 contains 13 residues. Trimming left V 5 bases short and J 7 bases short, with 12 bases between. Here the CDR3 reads CASSASDRNIQYF. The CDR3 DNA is TGTGCCAGTAGTGCCTCCGACAGGAACATTCAGTACTTC.

CDR3 residues: CASSSQGNYGYTF. CDR3 in DNA: TGTGCCAGCAGTTCACAAGGGAACTATGGCTACACCTTC. The chain links TRBV6-5 to TRBJ1-2; unclear D gene. The V end was cut by 4 bases, the J end by 2 bases, with 8 bases between. The CDR3 covers 13 residues. Germline V gene lookup returns CDR1 MNHEY and CDR2 SVGAGI.

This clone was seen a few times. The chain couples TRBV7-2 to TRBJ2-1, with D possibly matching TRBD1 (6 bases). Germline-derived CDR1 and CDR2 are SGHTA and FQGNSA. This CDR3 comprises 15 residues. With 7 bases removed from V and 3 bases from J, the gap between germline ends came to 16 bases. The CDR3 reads CASTRWGTLYNEQFF. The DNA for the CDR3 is TGTGCCAGCACCCGATGGGGGACACTCTACAATGAGCAGTTCTTC. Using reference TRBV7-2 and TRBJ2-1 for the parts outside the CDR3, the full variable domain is GAGVSQSPSNKVTEKGKDVELRCDPISGHTALYWYRQSLGQGLEFLIYFQGNSAPDKSGLPSDRFSAERTGGSVSTLTIQRTQQEDSAVYLCASTRWGTLYNEQFFGPGTRLTVL.

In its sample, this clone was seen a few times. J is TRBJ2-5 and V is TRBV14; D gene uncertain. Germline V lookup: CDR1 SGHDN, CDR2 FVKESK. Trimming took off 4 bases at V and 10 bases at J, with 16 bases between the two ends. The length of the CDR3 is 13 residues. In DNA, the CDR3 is TGTGCCAGCAGCCTTGGGAACCAGTTGGGCCAGTACTTC. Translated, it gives CASSLGNQLGQYF. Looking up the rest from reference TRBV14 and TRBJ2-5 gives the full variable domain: EAGVTQFPSHSVIEKGQTVTLRCDPISGHDNLYWYRRVMGKEIKFLLHFVKESKQDESGMPNNRFLAERTGGTYSTLKVQPAELEDSGVYFCASSLGNQLGQYFGPGTRLLVL.

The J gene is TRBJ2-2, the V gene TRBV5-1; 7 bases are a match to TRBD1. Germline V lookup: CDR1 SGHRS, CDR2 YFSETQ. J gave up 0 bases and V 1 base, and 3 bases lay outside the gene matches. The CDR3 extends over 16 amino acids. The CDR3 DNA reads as TGCGCCAGCAGCTTGACGGGACAGACGAACACCGGGGAGCTGTTTTTT. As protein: CASSLTGQTNTGELFF.

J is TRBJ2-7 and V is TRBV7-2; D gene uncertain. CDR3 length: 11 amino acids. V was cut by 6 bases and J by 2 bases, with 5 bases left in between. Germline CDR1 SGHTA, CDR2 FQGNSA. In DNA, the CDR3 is TGTGCCAGCAGTCGAACCTACGAGCAGTACTTC. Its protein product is CASSRTYEQYF.

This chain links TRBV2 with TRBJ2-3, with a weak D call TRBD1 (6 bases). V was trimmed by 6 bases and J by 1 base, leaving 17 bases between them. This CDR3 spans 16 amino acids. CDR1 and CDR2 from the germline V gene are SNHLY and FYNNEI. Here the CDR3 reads CASSVQGRSGTDTQYF. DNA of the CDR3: TGTGCCAGCAGCGTACAGGGCCGGTCGGGCACAGATACGCAGTATTTT.

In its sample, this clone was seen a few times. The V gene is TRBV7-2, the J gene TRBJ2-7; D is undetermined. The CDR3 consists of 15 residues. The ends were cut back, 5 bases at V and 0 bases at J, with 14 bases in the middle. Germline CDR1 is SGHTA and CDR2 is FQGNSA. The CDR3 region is CASSTDTGSSYEQYF. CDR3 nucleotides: TGTGCCAGCAGCACCGATACTGGCAGCTCCTACGAGCAGTACTTC.